The 26 T cell receptor beta chains given below trace back to one sample, sequenced in a study of T cell responses to AZD1222 COVID-19 vaccine. Sequencing was performed with immunoSEQ multiplex PCR; in TCRdb, only in-frame clones are kept and a portion is missing. Of some 64,000 clones listed, about 90% were seen once; the top ten hold approximately 15%. This material consisted of peripheral blood, taken on day 0 of AZD1222 vaccination. The receptors were gathered from an adult in good health.

This clone occurred once. CDR3 amino acids: CASSPDSLNEQFF. CDR3 DNA sequence: TGTGCCAGCAGCCCGGACTCGCTCAATGAGCAGTTCTTC. The gene calls are TRBV5-4 and TRBJ2-1; weak D call: TRBD2 (5 bases). CDR1 is SGHNT and CDR2 is YYREEE in the germline V gene (reference sequence). The CDR3 loop spans 13 amino acids. V shed 4 bases and J shed 6 bases, with 11 bases lying between them.

The chain carries TRBV5-1 and TRBJ1-3, with D unresolved. The V gene lost 1 base and the J gene lost 2 bases, with 16 bases spanning the gap. CDR3 size: 17 residues. Germline values: CDR1 SGHRS, CDR2 YFSETQ. As DNA, the CDR3 is TGCGCCAGCAGCTTGATTCCTCCCAAGGTGGCTGGAAACACCATATATTTT. Its protein product is CASSLIPPKVAGNTIYF. Full variable domain (rest looked up from reference TRBV5-1 and TRBJ1-3): KAGVTQTPRYLIKTRGQQVTLSCSPISGHRSVSWYQQTPGQGLQFLFEYFSETQRNKGNFPGRFSGRQFSNSRSEMNVSTLELGDSALYLCASSLIPPKVAGNTIYFGEGSWLTVV.

This sequence joins TRBV3-1 (or the pseudogene TRBV3-2) and TRBJ1-6; D gene unclear. V lost 1 base, J lost 8 bases, and 9 bases lay in between. The CDR3 totals 14 residues. CDR1 LGHDT and CDR2 YNNKEL come from the germline V gene (reference sequence). This chain's CDR3 is CASSQGEGYSPLHF. The CDR3 DNA is TGTGCCAGCAGCCAAGGGGAGGGCTATTCACCCCTCCACTTT.

This chain uses TRBV6-5 with TRBJ1-2, with 9 bases matching TRBD1. J was trimmed by 4 bases and V by 0 bases; bases with no gene match: 3. This CDR3 is built from 15 residues. Germline V gene data show CDR1 as MNHEY and CDR2 as SVGAGI. The DNA for the CDR3 is TGTGCCAGCAGTTACTCGACAGGGGGGACCTATGGCTACACCTTC. Its translation: CASSYSTGGTYGYTF.

This sequence joins TRBV30 and TRBJ1-3; the D is unclear. This CDR3 has 15 residues. With 2 bases removed from V and 0 bases from J, the gap between germline ends came to 11 bases. Per the germline V gene, CDR1 is GTSNPN and CDR2 is SVGIG (reference sequence). In nucleotides, the CDR3 is TGTGCCTGGAGTCGACTAGGAGCCTCTGGAAACACCATATATTTT. As protein: CAWSRLGASGNTIYF.

This chain uses TRBV11-3 with TRBJ1-6; 7 nucleotides line up with TRBD1. The V gene end was trimmed by 2 bases and the J gene end by 6 bases; junction bases not matched to a gene: 1. From germline, CDR1 is SGHNT and CDR2 YENEEA. The CDR3 covers 14 residues. In DNA form, the CDR3 reads TGTGCCAGCAGCTTAAACAGGGGTAATTCACCCCTCCACTTT. Protein: CASSLNRGNSPLHF.

The count of this clone is one. The chain is built from TRBV11-3 and TRBJ2-7; TRBD1 might be the D (6 bases). V was pared by 1 base and J by 2 bases, with 9 bases between. From germline, CDR1 is SGHNT and CDR2 YENEEA. This CDR3 is built from 14 residues. CDR3 sequence: CASSLGQGTYEQYF. In nucleotides, the CDR3 is TGTGCCAGCAGCTTAGGTCAGGGGACCTACGAGCAGTACTTC.

V usage is TRBV21-1 and J usage is TRBJ1-2; the table names TRBD1, a call not compared with the DNA. TRBV21-1 is a pseudogene. This CDR3 is 16 amino acids long. The CDR3 DNA sequence: TGTGCCAGCAGCAAAGATAGGGGGCCCACTTGCTATGGCTACACCTTC. It is translated as CASSKDRGPTCYGYTF.

CDR3: CASSLDDLRSTEAFF. The DNA for the CDR3 is TGTGCCAGCAGCTTGGATGACCTTAGGAGCACTGAAGCTTTCTTT. The chain uses TRBV5-4 and TRBJ1-1, with D unclear. This CDR3 has 15 residues. Germline lookup yields CDR1 SGHNT and CDR2 YYREEE (reference sequence). V lost 0 bases, J lost 4 bases, and 13 bases lay in between.

The CDR3 loop reads CASSADVPQNSPLHF. DNA for the CDR3: TGTGCCAGCAGCGCGGACGTTCCTCAGAATTCACCCCTCCACTTT. The V gene is TRBV7-6, the J gene TRBJ1-6, with D uncertain. Trimming stripped 5 bases from V and 7 bases from J, with 15 bases between. The CDR3 loop spans 15 amino acids. In germline, CDR1 is SGHVS, CDR2 FNYEAQ. The full variable domain, rest sourced from reference TRBV7-6 and TRBJ1-6, is GAGVSQSPRYKVTKRGQDVALRCDPISGHVSLYWYRQALGQGPEFLTYFNYEAQQDKSGLPNDRFSAERPEGSISTLTIQRTEQRDSAMYRCASSADVPQNSPLHFGNGTRLTVT.

The chain recombines TRBV11-3 with TRBJ1-2; D may be TRBD1 (5 bases). V lost 5 bases and J 2 bases, leaving 18 bases between the germline ends. CDR3 length: 16 residues. The germline gives CDR1 SGHNT, CDR2 YENEEA. CDR3 region: CASSRQGRDSNYGYTF. CDR3 bases: TGTGCCAGCAGCCGGCAAGGCAGGGATAGCAACTATGGCTACACCTTC. The full variable domain, in which reference TRBV11-3 and TRBJ1-2 provide the parts outside the CDR3, is EAGVVQSPRYKIIEKKQPVAFWCNPISGHNTLYWYLQNLGQGPELLIRYENEEAVDDSQLPKDRFSAERLKGVDSTLKIQPAELGDSAVYLCASSRQGRDSNYGYTFGSGTRLTVV.

In this sample, this clone turned up once. The chain couples TRBV7-2 to TRBJ1-5; no clear D gene. The CDR3 totals 15 residues. Germline-derived CDR1 and CDR2 are SGHTA and FQGNSA. Trimming cost V 2 bases and J 0 bases, with 8 bases left between them. The CDR3 nucleotides are TGTGCCAGCAGCTTACAAACTGTTAGCAATCAGCCCCAGCATTTT. Translated, it gives CASSLQTVSNQPQHF.

The chain recombines TRBV4-1 with TRBJ2-5; 10 bases align to TRBD1. CDR1 MGHRA and CDR2 YSYEKL come from the germline V gene. CDR3 length: 17 residues. Trimming removed 4 bases from V and 2 bases from J; junction bases left unmatched: 10. The CDR3 DNA is TGCGCCAGCAGCCTTCGATCCCCGGGACAGGGGCAAGAGACCCAGTACTTC. Residues: CASSLRSPGQGQETQYF.

J is TRBJ2-5 and V is TRBV5-6; 10 bases are shared with TRBD1. V shed 1 base, J shed 5 bases, and the junction held 8 bases outside the gene matches. The V gene's germline CDR1 is SGHDT and CDR2 YYEEEE. This CDR3 has 16 residues. CDR3 DNA sequence: TGTGCCAGCAGCTTGATGGGACAGGGGACGATGGAGACCCAGTACTTC. Translated: CASSLMGQGTMETQYF.

The chain recombines TRBV28 with TRBJ1-1; D not certain. This CDR3 region has 11 residues. V was clipped by 2 bases and J by 8 bases, with 6 bases between them. Per germline, CDR1 MDHEN and CDR2 SYDVKM. In nucleotides, the CDR3 is TGTGCCAGCAGTTTACTAGGAGAAGCTTTCTTT. Its translation is CASSLLGEAFF.

This rearrangement joins TRBV2 to TRBJ2-7; TRBD2 is a possible D gene (6 bases). CDR3 length: 13 residues. V was pared by 8 bases and J by 5 bases, with 16 bases between. The germline CDR1 and CDR2 sequences are SNHLY and FYNNEI. The DNA for the CDR3 is TGTGCCAGCTCCCGAGAGGGAGGTGACGAGCAGTACTTC. This gives the protein CASSREGGDEQYF.

The rearrangement uses TRBV18 and TRBJ1-5; TRBD1 might be the D (5 bases). Germline V gene data show CDR1 as KGHSH and CDR2 as LQKENI. Trimming took 3 bases from V and 3 from J, leaving 15 bases between them. The length of the CDR3 is 16 residues. The CDR3: CASSPRPRGFNQPQHF. The DNA for the CDR3 is TGTGCCAGCTCACCGCGTCCTCGGGGCTTCAATCAGCCCCAGCATTTT.

The chain employs TRBV10-1 and TRBJ1-1; D may be TRBD1 (6 bases). Trimming pared 4 bases from V and 0 bases from J, leaving 9 bases between. The germline V gene encodes CDR1 WNHNN and CDR2 SYGVQD (reference sequence). This CDR3 has 14 amino acids. Here the CDR3 reads CASSATGMNTEAFF. CDR3 nucleotides: TGCGCCAGCAGTGCGACAGGTATGAACACTGAAGCTTTCTTT.

By share of the sample, this clone is large. This sequence joins TRBV4-1 and TRBJ1-4; 7 bases are a match to TRBD1. V was clipped by 4 bases and J by 8 bases; unmatched bases: 7. The V gene's germline CDR1 is MGHRA and CDR2 YSYEKL. The CDR3 is 14 residues long. CDR3 sequence reads: CASSPRQGGEKLFF. The CDR3 bases are TGCGCCAGCAGCCCCAGACAGGGCGGCGAAAAACTGTTTTTT.

The chain couples TRBV6-5 to TRBJ1-4, with D possibly being TRBD1 (6 bases). Near its end, the DNA agrees better with TRBJ2-2, so the J call may be wrong. CDR1 and CDR2 from the germline V gene are MNHEY and SVGAGI. This CDR3 contains 13 residues. The CDR3 DNA follows: TGTGCCAGCAGTTACCTACAGGGTGAGGAGCTGTTTTTT. It yields the protein CASSYLQGEELFF.

The J gene is TRBJ1-1, the V gene TRBV7-9, with unresolved D. Per the germline V gene, CDR1 is SEHNR and CDR2 is FQNEAQ (reference sequence). This CDR3 contains 13 residues. V shed 2 bases and J shed 3 bases, with 7 bases lying between them. For the CDR3, the DNA is TGTGCCAGCAGCTTACGAACAGACACTGAAGCTTTCTTT. Translation gives CASSLRTDTEAFF.

The chain couples TRBV7-8 to TRBJ2-5; either TRBD1 or TRBD2 may supply D (6 bases each). In germline, CDR1 is SGHVS, CDR2 FQNEAQ. The CDR3 consists of 17 residues. The V gene lost 5 bases and the J gene lost 0 bases, with 19 bases spanning the gap. In DNA form, the CDR3 reads TGTGCCAGCAGCCTCAGAAGGGGGGCGATGTACCAAGAGACCCAGTACTTC. Its protein product is CASSLRRGAMYQETQYF.

The V call is TRBV7-2, the J call TRBJ2-7; D may be TRBD2 (5 bases). The V gene lost 3 bases and the J gene lost 6 bases, with 12 bases spanning the gap. The CDR3 runs 13 residues. CDR1 and CDR2 (germline): SGHTA, FQGNSA. The CDR3 DNA reads as TGTGCCAGCAGCTTCTCCCCGGCGGGCGAGCAGTACTTC. Its protein is CASSFSPAGEQYF.

The J gene is TRBJ2-2, the V gene TRBV30; D not certain. CDR3 length: 13 residues. With 3 bases removed from V and 3 bases from J, the gap between germline ends came to 8 bases. Germline CDR1 GTSNPN, CDR2 SVGIG (reference sequence). The CDR3 reads CAWRSYYTGELFF. CDR3 sequence (DNA): TGTGCCTGGAGATCCTACTACACCGGGGAGCTGTTTTTT.

The chain employs TRBV9 and TRBJ2-7, with D possibly matching TRBD2 (6 bases). Germline V gene data show CDR1 as SGDLS and CDR2 as YYNGEE. This CDR3 has 15 residues. V shed 0 bases and J shed 1 base, with 11 bases lying between them. The DNA of the CDR3 is TGTGCCAGCAGCGTAGACGAGGGGAGGTCCTACGAGCAGTACTTC. This sequence encodes CASSVDEGRSYEQYF.

The chain joins TRBV5-6 to TRBJ1-2, with TRBD1 as a possible D gene (5 bases). The CDR3 totals 13 residues. Trimming took 4 bases from V and 2 from J, leaving 9 bases between them. From germline, CDR1 is SGHDT and CDR2 YYEEEE. The CDR3 bases are TGTGCCAGCAGCCAGGGAGAAAACTATGGCTACACCTTC. This sequence encodes CASSQGENYGYTF.